This is a list of T cell receptor beta chains from one sample in a study of CD8 T cells in ankylosing spondylitis. TCRdb ran MiXCR on the 5' RACE reads and lists one entry per CDR3 protein. The data show some 150,000 distinct CDR3 sequences, around 42% seen once. The sequenced material came from synovial fluid, either unsorted or a sorted T cell fraction (not recorded which). The receptors shown here come from a male donor with ankylosing spondylitis. Each CDR3 is given with its conserved first and last residue. D genes are given only for firm matches. Clone size is stated in some rows and not others, as once, few, many or a class when expanded.

>.|TRBV20-1|TRBJ2-7|many
CSARDLREYEQYF
TGCAGTGCTAGAGATCTAAGGGAATACGAGCAGTACTTC
>TRBD2|TRBV6-4|TRBJ2-5|many
CASSDEASGVETQYF
TGTGCCAGCAGTGACGAGGCTAGCGGGGTCGAGACCCAGTACTTC
>.|TRBV12-3/TRBV12-4|TRBJ2-5|few
CASSLWSLTQETQYF
TGTGCCAGCAGTTTATGGAGCCTGACCCAAGAGACCCAGTACTTC
>.|TRBV7-9|TRBJ1-2|many
CASSLDGHLHGYTF
TGTGCCAGCAGCTTAGACGGACACCTGCATGGCTACACCTTC
>.|TRBV28|TRBJ1-4|.
CASSYGGGYIRRRREKLFF
TGTGCCAGCAGTTATGGGGGTGGGTACATCAGGCGTCGACGTGAAAAACTGTTTTTT
>TRBD1|TRBV11-1|TRBJ2-1|many
CASSPRDRGNEQFF
TGTGCCAGCAGCCCTCGGGACAGGGGGAATGAGCAGTTCTTC
>TRBD1|TRBV12-3/TRBV12-4|TRBJ1-5|.
CASSRRRDRGSGQPQHF
TGTGCCAGCAGCCGACGAAGGGACAGGGGGTCGGGTCAGCCCCAGCATTTT
>TRBD2|TRBV6-2/TRBV6-3|TRBJ2-5|once
CASSYVGRAFQETQYF
TGTGCCAGCAGTTACGTCGGGAGGGCCTTTCAGGAGACCCAGTACTTC
>TRBD2|TRBV11-2|TRBJ2-1|once
CASSSGLAGGLSNNEQFF
TGTGCCAGCAGCTCGGGACTAGCGGGGGGGCTCTCCAACAATGAGCAGTTCTTC
>TRBD2|TRBV29-1|TRBJ2-5|.
CSVETGLAEVGETQYF
TGCAGCGTTGAAACGGGACTAGCGGAGGTGGGAGAGACCCAGTACTTC
>TRBD2|TRBV11-1|TRBJ2-1|few
CASSSHSPGLAINNEQFF
TGTGCCAGCAGCTCTCACAGCCCGGGACTAGCAATTAACAATGAGCAGTTCTTC
>.|TRBV6-2/TRBV6-3|TRBJ2-7|few
CASRTDTYEQYF
TGTGCCAGCAGAACAGACACGTACGAGCAGTACTTC
>.|TRBV10-2|TRBJ2-1|.
CASSESGGGNEQFF
TGCGCCAGCAGTGAGTCCGGGGGCGGGAATGAGCAGTTCTTC
>TRBD1|TRBV2|TRBJ2-4|few
CASSDREIAKNIQYF
TGTGCCAGCAGCGACAGGGAGATAGCCAAAAACATTCAGTACTTC
>.|TRBV11-3|TRBJ1-1|.
CASSKWAEWTEAFF
TGTGCCAGCAGCAAGTGGGCAGAGTGGACTGAAGCTTTCTTT
>TRBD2|TRBV13|TRBJ2-5|.
CASSYRQTEGLAGLYQETQYF
TGTGCCAGCAGCTACCGACAGACCGAGGGACTAGCGGGCTTGTACCAAGAGACCCAGTACTTC
>TRBD2|TRBV9|TRBJ2-1|.
CASSARGASGRDEQFF
TGTGCCAGCAGCGCTAGGGGAGCGAGCGGGAGGGATGAGCAGTTCTTC
>TRBD2|TRBV11-2|TRBJ2-7|.
CASSLEGLAGSLNEQYF
TGTGCCAGCAGCTTAGAGGGACTAGCGGGATCTCTCAACGAGCAGTACTTC
>.|TRBV20-1|TRBJ2-2|few
CSAEPPDSGELFF
TGCAGTGCTGAGCCCCCAGACTCCGGGGAGCTGTTTTTT
>.|TRBV20-1|TRBJ2-1|.
CSASADRDNEQFF
TGCAGTGCTAGCGCCGACCGGGACAATGAGCAGTTCTTC